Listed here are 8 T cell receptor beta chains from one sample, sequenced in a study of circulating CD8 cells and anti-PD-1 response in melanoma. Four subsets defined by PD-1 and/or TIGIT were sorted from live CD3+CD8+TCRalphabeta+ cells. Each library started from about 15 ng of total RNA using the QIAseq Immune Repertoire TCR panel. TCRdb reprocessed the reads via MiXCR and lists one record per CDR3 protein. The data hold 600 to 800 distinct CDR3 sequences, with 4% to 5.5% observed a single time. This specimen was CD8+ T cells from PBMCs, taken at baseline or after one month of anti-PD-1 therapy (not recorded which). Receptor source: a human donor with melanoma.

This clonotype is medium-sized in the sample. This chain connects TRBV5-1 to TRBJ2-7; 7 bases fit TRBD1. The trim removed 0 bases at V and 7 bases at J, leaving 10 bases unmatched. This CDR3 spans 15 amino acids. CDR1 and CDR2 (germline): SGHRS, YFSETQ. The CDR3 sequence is CASSLAVTGVGEQYF. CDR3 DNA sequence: TGCGCCAGCAGCTTGGCTGTCACAGGGGTAGGGGAGCAGTACTTC.

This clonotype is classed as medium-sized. CDR3 coding DNA: TGTGCCAGCAGGCGTAACACCGGGACTAGCGGGGCGGAGGAGGAGACCCAGTACTTC. Translated: CASRRNTGTSGAEEETQYF. The chain uses TRBV5-4 and TRBJ2-5; the match to TRBD2 covers 13 bases. Looked up from germline, CDR1 is SGHNT and CDR2 is YYREEE (reference sequence). The ends lost 5 bases at V and 5 bases at J; junction bases unmatched: 18. This CDR3 has 19 residues.

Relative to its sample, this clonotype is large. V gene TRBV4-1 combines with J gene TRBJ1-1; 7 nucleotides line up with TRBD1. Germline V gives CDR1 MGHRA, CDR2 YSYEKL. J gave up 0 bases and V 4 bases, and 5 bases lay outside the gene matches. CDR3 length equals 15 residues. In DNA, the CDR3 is TGCGCCAGCAGCCGTCCGGGACAGTTGAACACTGAAGCTTTCTTT. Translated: CASSRPGQLNTEAFF.

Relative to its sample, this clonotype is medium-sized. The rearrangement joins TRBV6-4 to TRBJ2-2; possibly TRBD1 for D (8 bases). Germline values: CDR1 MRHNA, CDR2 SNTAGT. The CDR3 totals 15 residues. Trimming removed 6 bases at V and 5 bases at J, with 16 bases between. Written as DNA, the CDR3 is TGTGCCAGCAGGGGGGGGACAGGAGAAACCGGGGAGCTGTTTTTT. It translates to CASRGGTGETGELFF.

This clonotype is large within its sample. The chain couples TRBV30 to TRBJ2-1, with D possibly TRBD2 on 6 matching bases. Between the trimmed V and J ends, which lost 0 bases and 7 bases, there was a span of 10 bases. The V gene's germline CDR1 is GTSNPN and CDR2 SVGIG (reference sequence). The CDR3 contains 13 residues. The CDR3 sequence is CAWSVILANEQFF. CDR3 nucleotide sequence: TGTGCCTGGAGTGTAATACTAGCTAATGAGCAGTTCTTC.

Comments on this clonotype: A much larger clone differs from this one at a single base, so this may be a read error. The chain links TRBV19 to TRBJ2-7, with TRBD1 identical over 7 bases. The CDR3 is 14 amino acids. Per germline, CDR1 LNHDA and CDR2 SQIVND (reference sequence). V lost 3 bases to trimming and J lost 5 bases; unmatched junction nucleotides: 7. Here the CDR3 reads CASSMGQIAHEQYF. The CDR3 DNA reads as TGTGCCAGTAGTATGGGACAGATAGCCCACGAGCAGTACTTC.

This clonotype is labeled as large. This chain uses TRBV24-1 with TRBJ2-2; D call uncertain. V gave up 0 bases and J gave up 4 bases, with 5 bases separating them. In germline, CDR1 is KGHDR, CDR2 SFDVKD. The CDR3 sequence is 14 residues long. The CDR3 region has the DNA TGTGCCACCAGTGATTTGGACCCCACCGGGGAGCTGTTTTTT. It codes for CATSDLDPTGELFF.

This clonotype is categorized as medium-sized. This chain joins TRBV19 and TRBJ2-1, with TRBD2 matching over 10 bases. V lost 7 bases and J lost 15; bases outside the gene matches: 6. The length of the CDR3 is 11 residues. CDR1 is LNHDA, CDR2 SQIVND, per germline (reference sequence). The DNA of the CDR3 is TGTGCCAGTAATGCCGGGACTAGCGTGTTCTTC. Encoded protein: CASNAGTSVFF.